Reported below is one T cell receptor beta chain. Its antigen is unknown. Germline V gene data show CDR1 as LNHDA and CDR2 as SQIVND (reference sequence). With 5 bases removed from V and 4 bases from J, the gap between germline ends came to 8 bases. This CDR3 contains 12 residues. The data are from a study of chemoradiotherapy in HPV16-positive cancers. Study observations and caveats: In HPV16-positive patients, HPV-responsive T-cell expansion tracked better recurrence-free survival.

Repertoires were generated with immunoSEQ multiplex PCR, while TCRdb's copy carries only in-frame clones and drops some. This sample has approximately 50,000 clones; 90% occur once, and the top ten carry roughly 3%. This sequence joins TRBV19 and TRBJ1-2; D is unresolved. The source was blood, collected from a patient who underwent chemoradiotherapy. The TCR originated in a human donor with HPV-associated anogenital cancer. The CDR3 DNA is TGTGCCAGTAGTGCAACTGTCTATGGCTACACCTTC. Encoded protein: CASSATVYGYTF.